This T cell receptor (beta chain) appears in the sequencing data of a study of molecular identifiers for immune sequencing clone quantification. TCRdb reprocessed the PCR reads with MiXCR, giving one entry per CDR3 protein. The sample gives tens of thousands of distinct CDR3 sequences, approximately 25% of which show up once; 0.7% to 0.8% is in the top ten. V trimming: 2 bases; J trimming: 4 bases; junction bases outside the gene matches: 6. The CDR3 spans 16 residues. Germline assignment: CDR1 DFQATT and CDR2 SNEGSKA (reference sequence). Material for sequencing was naive CD8+ T cells from blood, with Jurkat cell RNA spiked in. The subset here: FACS-sorted CD8+CD4-CCR7+CD45RA+ naive T cells. The V call is TRBV20-1, the J call TRBJ2-5; TRBD2 matches 14 bases. The receptor was derived from a human donor in good health. Some libraries in this study had Jurkat cell RNA spiked in. The CDR3 DNA reads TGCAGTGCTAGACAGATTGGGACTAGCGGGAGAGAGACCCAGTACTTC. Translation gives CSARQIGTSGRETQYF.